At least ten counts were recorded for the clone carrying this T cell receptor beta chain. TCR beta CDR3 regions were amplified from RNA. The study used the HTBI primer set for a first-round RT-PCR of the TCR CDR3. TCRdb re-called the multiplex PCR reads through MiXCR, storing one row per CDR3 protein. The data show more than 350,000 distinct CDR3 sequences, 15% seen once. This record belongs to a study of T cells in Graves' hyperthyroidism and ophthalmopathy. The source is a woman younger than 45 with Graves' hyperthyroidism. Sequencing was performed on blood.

CDR3 coding DNA: TGTGCCAGCAGCTTAAGGACTAGCGCTGCCTACGAGCAGTACTTC. Amino acid sequence: CASSLRTSAAYEQYF. The chain joins TRBV7-8 to TRBJ2-7, with 9 nucleotides matching TRBD2. The CDR3 runs to 15 residues. The V and J ends lost 2 bases and 2 bases, in that order; junction bases with no gene match: 4. Germline V CDR1 and CDR2: SGHVS, FQNEAQ.